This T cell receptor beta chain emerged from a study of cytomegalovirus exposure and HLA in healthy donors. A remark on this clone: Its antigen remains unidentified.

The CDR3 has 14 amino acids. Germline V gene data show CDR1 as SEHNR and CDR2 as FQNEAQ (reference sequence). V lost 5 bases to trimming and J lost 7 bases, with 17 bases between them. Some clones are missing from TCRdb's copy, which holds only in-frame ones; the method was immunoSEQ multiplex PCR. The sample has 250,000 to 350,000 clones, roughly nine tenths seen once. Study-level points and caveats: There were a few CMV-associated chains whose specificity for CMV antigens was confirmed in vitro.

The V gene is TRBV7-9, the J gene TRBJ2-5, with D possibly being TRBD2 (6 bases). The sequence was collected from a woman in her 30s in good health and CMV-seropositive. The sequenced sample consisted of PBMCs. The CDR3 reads CASSPGTVDWTQYF. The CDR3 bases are TGTGCCAGCAGCCCGGGGACTGTTGATTGGACCCAGTACTTC.